This passage covers 16 T cell receptor beta chains from one sample sequenced in a study of response to subunit inactivated influenza vaccine. TCRdb independently ran MiXCR on the RT-PCR reads; one entry per CDR3 protein. The repertoire holds 550,000 to 800,000 distinct CDR3 sequences, with over 11% as singletons. The sequencing used PBMCs from blood, collected around two weeks before vaccination. Receptors were obtained from a middle-aged man who received an inactivated influenza vaccine.

A remark on this clonotype: A much larger clone differs from this one at a single base, so this may be a read error. V gene TRBV5-1 combines with J gene TRBJ2-3; D is perhaps TRBD1 or TRBD2 (5 bases each). From germline, CDR1 is SGHRS and CDR2 YFSETQ. The CDR3 is 15 amino acids. CDR3 sequence (DNA): TGCGTCAGCAGCCTCGGGACCTCCGGGCCAGATACGCAGTATTTT. It encodes CVSSLGTSGPDTQYF.

The rearrangement uses TRBV4-3 and TRBJ2-5; D might be TRBD2 (7 bases). Looked up from germline, CDR1 is LGHNA and CDR2 is YSLEER. The CDR3 extends over 16 amino acids. Trimming removed 0 bases from V and 5 bases from J, with 16 bases in between. The CDR3 spells CASSQDMLKGGETQYF. CDR3 bases: TGCGCCAGCAGCCAAGATATGTTAAAGGGGGGGGAGACCCAGTACTTC.

This clonotype was seen many times. The chain employs TRBV28 and TRBJ2-1; perhaps TRBD1 as D (5 bases). The CDR3 covers 12 residues. The germline gives CDR1 MDHEN, CDR2 SYDVKM. Trimming pared 6 bases from V and 9 bases from J, leaving 12 bases between. The CDR3 DNA reads TGTGCCAGCAGCCCCAATGGGGCTGAGCAGTTCTTC. Translating it yields CASSPNGAEQFF. Complete variable domain (other parts from reference TRBV28 and TRBJ2-1): DVKVTQSSRYLVKRTGEKVFLECVQDMDHENMFWYRQDPGLGLRLIYFSYDVKMKEKGDIPEGYSVSREKKERFSLILESASTNQTSMYLCASSPNGAEQFFGPGTRLTVL.

The chain carries TRBV20-1 and TRBJ2-2; TRBD2 aligns across 7 bases. The CDR3 has 15 amino acids. The V and J ends lost 0 bases and 0 bases, in that order; junction bases with no gene match: 1. Germline V gene sequence: CDR1 DFQATT, CDR2 SNEGSKA (reference sequence). The CDR3 DNA reads as TGCAGTGCTAGAGATCGGGGGGCGAACACCGGGGAGCTGTTTTTT. Protein sequence: CSARDRGANTGELFF.

This clonotype turned up a few times. The chain uses TRBV30 and TRBJ1-1; D call uncertain. This CDR3 contains 13 residues. Trimming cost V 1 base and J 0 bases, with 6 bases left between them. CDR1 and CDR2 (germline): GTSNPN, SVGIG (reference sequence). The CDR3 protein is CAWSGRLNTEAFF. The CDR3 nucleotides read TGTGCCTGGAGTGGCCGTTTGAACACTGAAGCTTTCTTT.

This clonotype was seen a few times. The chain uses TRBV29-1 and TRBJ2-7; 7 nucleotides line up with TRBD1. V lost 3 bases, J lost 7 bases, and 9 bases stayed unmatched. CDR3 size: 13 residues. Germline V gene lookup returns CDR1 SQVTM and CDR2 ANQGSEA. Here the CDR3 DNA reads TGCAGCGTTGAGACAGGGACATTGGGGGAGCAGTACTTC. It yields the protein CSVETGTLGEQYF.

There are a few counts of this clonotype. This chain uses TRBV25-1 with TRBJ2-7; 9 bases match TRBD1. This CDR3 is built from 12 residues. Germline CDR1 is MGHDK and CDR2 is SYGVNS. V gave up 4 bases and J gave up 9 bases; unmatched junction bases: 4. As DNA, the CDR3 is TGTGCCAGCAGTGGACAGGGGGGGTGGCAGTACTTC. Translated: CASSGQGGWQYF.

This clonotype was counted only a few times. The chain has TRBV24-1 and TRBJ2-3; TRBD2 aligns across 12 bases. CDR3 length equals 15 residues. V lost 9 bases, J lost 0 bases, and 3 bases stayed unmatched. Germline V gene sequence: CDR1 KGHDR, CDR2 SFDVKD. The CDR3 region has the DNA TGTGCCACCGCCGGACTAGCGGGAAGCACAGATACGCAGTATTTT. The encoded protein is CATAGLAGSTDTQYF.

The gene calls are TRBV28 and TRBJ1-5; TRBD1 matches 7 bases. V shed 6 bases, J shed 3 bases, and the junction held 8 bases outside the gene matches. The CDR3 runs to 15 residues. Germline CDR1 reads MDHEN; CDR2 reads SYDVKM. The CDR3 DNA sequence: TGTGCCAGCAGATCGGAGGGGGCTTCCAATCAGCCCCAGCATTTT. Amino acids: CASRSEGASNQPQHF. The full variable domain, rest sourced from reference TRBV28 and TRBJ1-5, is DVKVTQSSRYLVKRTGEKVFLECVQDMDHENMFWYRQDPGLGLRLIYFSYDVKMKEKGDIPEGYSVSREKKERFSLILESASTNQTSMYLCASRSEGASNQPQHFGDGTRLSIL.

This clonotype was observed at least ten times. This chain uses TRBV20-1 with TRBJ2-1, with 7 bases fitting TRBD1. Germline CDR1 DFQATT, CDR2 SNEGSKA (reference sequence). The CDR3 covers 16 residues. Germline trimming cut 0 bases from V and 8 bases from J; bases unmatched to any gene: 13. Here the CDR3 reads CSARDRRGSLVHEQFF. The CDR3 DNA reads as TGCAGTGCTAGAGATCGCAGGGGGTCCTTGGTCCATGAGCAGTTCTTC.

The V call is TRBV6-4, the J call TRBJ2-1; possible D gene TRBD2, 7 bases. Germline V lookup: CDR1 MRHNA, CDR2 SNTAGT. V dropped 1 base and J dropped 7 bases, with 17 bases sitting between them. The CDR3 extends over 16 amino acids. The CDR3 protein is CASSDLGGRGANEQFF. As DNA, the CDR3 is TGTGCCAGCAGTGACTTAGGAGGGAGGGGGGCGAATGAGCAGTTCTTC.

This clonotype was seen ten or more times. The chain uses TRBV20-1 and TRBJ1-2; the match to TRBD1 covers 9 bases. CDR1 is DFQATT, CDR2 SNEGSKA, per germline (reference sequence). This CDR3 spans 13 amino acids. The trim removed 7 bases at V and 2 bases at J, leaving 5 bases unmatched. CDR3 sequence (DNA): TGCAGTGGCCTACAGGGGGCGAACTATGGCTACACCTTC. It specifies CSGLQGANYGYTF.

Only a few counts were recorded for this clonotype. The chain joins TRBV11-2 to TRBJ2-5; 9 nucleotides match TRBD2. Germline V gene lookup returns CDR1 SGHAT and CDR2 FQNNGV. The J segment lost 5 bases and the V segment lost 1 base, leaving 11 bases of the junction unmatched. The CDR3 length is 17 residues. The CDR3 DNA reads TGTGCCAGCAGCTTAGTTCTGGCGACTAGCGGTTTTGAGACCCAGTACTTC. As protein: CASSLVLATSGFETQYF.

The chain recombines TRBV4-1 with TRBJ2-1, with TRBD2 matching over 7 bases. J lost 6 bases, V lost 0 bases, and 8 bases had no gene match. The CDR3 is 16 residues long. The V gene's germline CDR1 is MGHRA and CDR2 YSYEKL. The CDR3 nucleotides are TGCGCCAGCAGCCAAGACCGGACTAGAACTGTCAATGAGCAGTTCTTC. Protein: CASSQDRTRTVNEQFF.

This clonotype came up many times. The genes are TRBV5-1 and TRBJ1-2, with D tentatively TRBD1 (6 bases). The germline V gene has CDR1 SGHRS and CDR2 YFSETQ. The length of the CDR3 is 15 residues. V was clipped by 4 bases and J by 1 base, with 14 bases between them. This CDR3 reads CASSPQTGINYGYTF. CDR3 DNA sequence: TGCGCCAGCAGCCCACAGACAGGAATTAACTATGGCTACACCTTC.

In this sample, this clonotype turned up a few times. This sequence joins TRBV27 and TRBJ1-1; 7 bases align to TRBD1. Trimming at V came to 6 bases and at J to 12 bases, leaving 19 bases not matched to a gene. This CDR3 has 15 amino acids. Germline CDR1 is MNHEY and CDR2 is SMNVEV (reference sequence). The CDR3 spells CASRTEPRTGSPTFF. Here the CDR3 DNA reads TGTGCCAGCAGAACCGAACCGAGGACAGGCTCCCCCACTTTCTTT.